The TCR beta chain under discussion was sequenced for a study of regulatory T cells in long-lasting Graves disease. Researchers made TCR beta libraries by using iRepertoire HTBI primers and running Arm-PCR on CDR3 regions. TCRdb reprocessed the multiplex PCR reads with MiXCR, giving one entry per CDR3 protein. The table shows 700,000 or so distinct CDR3 sequences, with 25% to 35% occurring only once. This clonotype was counted a few times. Time point specified: persistent/refractory GD, antithyroid drugs over 5 years with positive TRAb. RNA from PBMCs was the source of the TCR library. Guidelines of the American Thyroid Association were used to diagnose Graves' disease. The V and J ends lost 3 bases and 6 bases respectively, with 18 bases between them. Germline V gene sequence: CDR1 DFQATT, CDR2 SNEGSKA (reference sequence). This CDR3 comprises 15 residues.

The sequence was collected from a female donor with Graves disease. This material consisted of peripheral blood mononuclear cells (PBMCs), taken when the disease was refractory, from a patient treated with antithyroid drugs. J is TRBJ1-5 and V is TRBV20-1; TRBD1 is a possible D gene (6 bases). In DNA, the CDR3 is TGCAGTGCTAGCGTCCCGGGGGGCGCGGGTCAGCCCCAGCATTTT. It specifies CSASVPGGAGQPQHF.